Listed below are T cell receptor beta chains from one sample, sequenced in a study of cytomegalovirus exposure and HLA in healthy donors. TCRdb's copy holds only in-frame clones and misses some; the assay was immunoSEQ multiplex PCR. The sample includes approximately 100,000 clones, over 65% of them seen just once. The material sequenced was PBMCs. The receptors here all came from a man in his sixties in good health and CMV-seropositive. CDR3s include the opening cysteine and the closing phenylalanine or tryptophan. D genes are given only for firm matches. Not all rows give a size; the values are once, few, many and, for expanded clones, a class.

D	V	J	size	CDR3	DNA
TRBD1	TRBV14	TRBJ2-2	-	CASSPQGAPTGELFF	TGTGCCAGCAGCCCACAGGGGGCCCCCACCGGGGAGCTGTTTTTT
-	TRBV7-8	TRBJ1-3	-	CASSSRGGRGKDSGNTIYF	TGTGCCAGCAGCTCGAGGGGGGGACGGGGAAAAGACTCTGGAAACACCATATATTTT
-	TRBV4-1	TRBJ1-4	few	CASSDRREKGEKLFF	TGCGCCAGCAGCGATCGCCGGGAGAAAGGTGAAAAACTGTTTTTT
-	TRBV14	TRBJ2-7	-	CASSQVPDYEQYF	TGTGCCAGCAGCCAAGTTCCCGATTACGAGCAGTACTTC
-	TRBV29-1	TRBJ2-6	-	CSVGQGNMRANVLTF	TGCAGCGTTGGGCAGGGGAACATGAGGGCCAACGTCCTGACTTTC
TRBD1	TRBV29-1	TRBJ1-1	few	CSVGQGSSTEAFF	TGCAGCGTTGGACAGGGTTCTTCGACTGAAGCTTTCTTT
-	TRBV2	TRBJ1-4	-	CASSGGTNEKLFF	TGTGCCAGCAGTGGAGGGACTAATGAAAAACTGTTTTTT
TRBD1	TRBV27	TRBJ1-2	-	CASSFGGQGAPNTF	TGTGCCAGCAGTTTTGGAGGGCAGGGGGCGCCCAACACCTTC
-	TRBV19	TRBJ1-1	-	CASRQVMNTEAFF	TGTGCCAGCCGACAGGTCATGAACACTGAAGCTTTCTTT
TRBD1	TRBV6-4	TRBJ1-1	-	CASRFGQGDTEAFF	TGTGCCAGCAGATTCGGACAGGGAGACACTGAAGCTTTCTTT
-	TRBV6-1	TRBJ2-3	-	CASSEHPGRAGTDTQYF	TGTGCCAGCAGTGAACACCCGGGCAGGGCTGGCACAGATACGCAGTATTTT
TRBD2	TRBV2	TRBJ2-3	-	CASSEEAGGLTDTQYF	TGTGCCAGCAGTGAAGAGGCGGGGGGCCTCACAGATACGCAGTATTTT
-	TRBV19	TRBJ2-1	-	CASSIEGALGYNEQFF	TGTGCCAGTAGTATAGAGGGGGCTCTGGGATACAATGAGCAGTTCTTC
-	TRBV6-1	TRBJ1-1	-	CASSERRRTEAFF	TGTGCCAGCAGTGAGCGTAGGAGAACTGAAGCTTTCTTT
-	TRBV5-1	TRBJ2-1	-	CASSLGGPAYNEQFF	TGCGCCAGCAGCTTGGGTGGGCCAGCCTACAATGAGCAGTTCTTC
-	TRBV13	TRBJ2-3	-	CASSLGPDTQYF	TGTGCCAGCAGCTTAGGTCCTGATACGCAGTATTTT
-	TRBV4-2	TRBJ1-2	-	CASSLANRDKNYGYTF	TGTGCCAGCAGCCTAGCAAACCGGGACAAGAACTATGGCTACACCTTC
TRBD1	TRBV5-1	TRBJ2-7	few	CASSTSGTAYEQYF	TGCGCCAGCAGCACCTCCGGGACAGCCTACGAGCAGTACTTC
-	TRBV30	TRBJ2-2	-	CAWSAGAKLSHTGELFF	TGTGCCTGGAGTGCAGGGGCTAAGCTGTCTCACACCGGGGAGCTGTTTTTT
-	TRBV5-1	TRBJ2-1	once	CASSLGGDGLSYNEQFF	TGCGCCAGCAGCTTGGGGGGGGACGGACTCTCCTACAATGAGCAGTTCTTC
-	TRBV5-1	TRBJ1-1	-	CASSSAAGATEAFF	TGCGCCAGCAGCTCCGCTGCGGGCGCCACTGAAGCTTTCTTT
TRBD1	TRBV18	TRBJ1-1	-	CASSKTGGETEAFF	TGTGCCAGCTCAAAAACAGGGGGTGAAACTGAAGCTTTCTTT
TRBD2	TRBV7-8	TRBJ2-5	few	CASSIQRGREQYF	TGTGCCAGCAGCATCCAGCGGGGGCGGGAGCAGTACTTC
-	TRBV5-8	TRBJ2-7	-	CASRPSLSYEQYF	TGTGCCAGCAGGCCCTCGCTCTCCTACGAGCAGTACTTC
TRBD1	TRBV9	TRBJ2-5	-	CASSVGAGGAETQYF	TGTGCCAGCAGCGTAGGAGCAGGGGGCGCGGAGACCCAGTACTTC
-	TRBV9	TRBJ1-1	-	CASSRSTRNTEAFF	TGTGCCAGCAGCCGTTCAACTAGGAACACTGAAGCTTTCTTT
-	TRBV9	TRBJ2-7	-	CASSVEGAYEQYF	TGTGCCAGCAGCGTAGAGGGGGCCTACGAGCAGTACTTC
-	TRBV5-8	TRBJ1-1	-	CASSHWGEAFF	TGTGCCAGCAGCCATTGGGGCGAAGCTTTCTTT
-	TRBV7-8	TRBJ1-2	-	CASSPYDGAEGGYTF	TGTGCCAGCAGCCCCTATGATGGGGCGGAGGGTGGCTACACCTTC
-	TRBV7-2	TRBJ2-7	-	CASSPRGGRSYEQYF	TGTGCCAGCAGCCCAAGGGGGGGCCGATCCTACGAGCAGTACTTC
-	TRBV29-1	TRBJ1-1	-	CSGFIVREAFF	TGCAGCGGCTTCATTGTGCGTGAAGCTTTCTTT